This T cell receptor (beta chain) was sequenced for a study of circulating and synovial CD4+ cells in juvenile arthritis (dated by TCRdb to the mid-2010s). Background for the entire study: TCRbeta CDR3 repertoires of circulating HLA-DR+ CD4 T cells, bulk blood CD4 T cells and synovial CD4 T cells were compared within each patient. Repertoire sequencing was performed with the aim of confirming enrichment of synovial clonotypes in a circulating synovial-like CD4 T cell subset. What the work shows at the level of the full study, not this receptor alone: Overlap with synovium increased with sequencing depth, so measured shared-clonotype fractions likely underestimated the full repertoire overlap. Synovial and circulating pathogenic-like lymphocyte repertoires were less diverse than bulk blood CD4 repertoires, and some CPL samples were as oligoclonal as synovium. Because T cell genome counts differed by at least an order of magnitude between CPL and bulk blood CD4 samples, sample-size effects were addressed. Circulating pathogenic-like lymphocytes clustered together with synovial T cells and shared a substantially larger fraction of CDR3 sequences with synovium than bulk blood did. No difference between circulating pathogenic-like lymphocytes and bulk blood T cells was detected by traditional Vbeta family usage analysis.

The method behind the library was the immunoSEQ multiplex PCR assay. TCRbeta CDR3 sequencing was carried out by an external provider as a commercial service. Per the source publication's procedure: The analyses used productive nucleotide sequences together with amino acid sequences obtained by in silico translation. To equalise sample size, diversity was assessed as Renyi entropy across alpha values by taking the median of 200 repeated subsamples. Pairwise repertoire distance was calculated as one minus the Chao-modified Jaccard index, correcting for under-sampling, and used for clustering. Frequency-weighted overlap with synovial clonotypes was computed at 200 sample sizes with 200 draws without replacement at each size, and the value at the size of the smaller sample was reported. TCRdb re-hosts the immuneACCESS table, in-frame sequences only. Its copies lack some clones; in the studies checked, an unresolved V gene accounts for under half of them, and the cause for the rest is not known. V and J calls and clone size are given by that table; D and trimming were obtained from the DNA. Counted in this sample were 34,000 or so clones; about 94% of them appeared once. The ten most abundant clones make up 0.7% of the sample.

The sequenced samples were obtained from patients with active juvenile idiopathic arthritis. Sorting was carried out immediately after cells were thawed, and dead cells were excluded with Live/Dead Fixable Near-IR Stain. On this clone: The antigen this receptor binds is unknown. Base-call qualities are not available, and no considerably larger clone is one nucleotide away.

There are 15 amino acids in the CDR3, from cysteine to phenylalanine inclusive. The DNA shown is the 45-base CDR3, in frame from base 1. V is pared back by 4 bases and J by 5 bases, with 15 bases lying between the germline termini. Per the germline V gene, SGHAT is the CDR1 and FQNNGV is the CDR2. The chain employs TRBV11-2 and TRBJ2-4, and the D gene may be TRBD2, 6 bases matching. The sample comprised CD4+ T cells from blood. The receptor was isolated from a human donor with juvenile idiopathic arthritis. The sequence in DNA is TGTGCCAGCAGCTGGGGTCAAGCGGGTCAAAACATTCAGTACTTC. It encodes CASSWGQAGQNIQYF. The entire variable domain, with the stretches around the CDR3 drawn from the reference TRBV11-2 and TRBJ2-4 proteins, is EAGVAQSPRYKIIEKRQSVAFWCNPISGHATLYWYQQILGQGPKLLIQFQNNGVVDDSQLPKDRFSAERLKGVDSTLKIQPAKLEDSAVYLCASSWGQAGQNIQYFGAGTRLSVL.